This T cell receptor beta chain was recorded in a study of shared clonotypes between healthy human individuals. Clones were read by immunoSEQ multiplex PCR, and TCRdb kept only the in-frame ones, dropping some. The sample consists of 2 million to 2.5 million clones, approximately 95% of them appearing once. This CDR3 comprises 16 residues. Germline-derived CDR1 and CDR2 are SNHLY and FYNNEI. Trimming cost V 4 bases and J 4 bases, with 19 bases left between them. In the CD4+ fraction, cells were divided into CD45RA+ naive and CD45RA-negative memory subsets. The sequence derives from a man aged 18 to 30 in good health. Some clones in this sample may be carry-over from other donors' samples. Material: naive CD4+ T cells from PBMCs. Subset reported: CD45RA+ positively selected. The chain recombines TRBV2 with TRBJ1-2; D call uncertain. CDR3 coding DNA: TGTGCCAGCAGTGCAGCACGCCGGGCCTCAGCCTATGGCTACACCTTC. Its protein product is CASSAARRASAYGYTF.